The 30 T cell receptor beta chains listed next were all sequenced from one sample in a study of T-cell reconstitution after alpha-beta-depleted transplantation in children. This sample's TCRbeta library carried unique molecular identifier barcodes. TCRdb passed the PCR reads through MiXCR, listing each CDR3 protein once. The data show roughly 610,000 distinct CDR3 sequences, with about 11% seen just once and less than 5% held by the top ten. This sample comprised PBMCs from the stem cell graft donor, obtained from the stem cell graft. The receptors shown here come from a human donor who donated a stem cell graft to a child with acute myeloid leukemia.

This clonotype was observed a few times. CDR3 sequence reads: CASSPGREDYNEQFF. CDR3 in DNA: TGTGCCAGCAGTCCCGGGCGGGAGGACTACAATGAGCAGTTCTTC. This chain uses TRBV6-1 with TRBJ2-1; 8 bases align to TRBD2. The CDR3 totals 15 residues. With 5 bases clipped from V and 3 bases from J, the junction kept 6 bases outside the gene matches. CDR1 and CDR2 from the germline V gene are MNHNS and SASEGT.

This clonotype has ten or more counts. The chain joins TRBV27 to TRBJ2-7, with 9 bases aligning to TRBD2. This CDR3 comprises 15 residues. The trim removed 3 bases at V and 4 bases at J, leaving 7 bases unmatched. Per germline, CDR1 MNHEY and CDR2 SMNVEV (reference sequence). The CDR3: CASSLSSGNVYEQYF. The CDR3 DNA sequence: TGTGCCAGCAGTTTGTCTAGCGGGAACGTGTACGAGCAGTACTTC.

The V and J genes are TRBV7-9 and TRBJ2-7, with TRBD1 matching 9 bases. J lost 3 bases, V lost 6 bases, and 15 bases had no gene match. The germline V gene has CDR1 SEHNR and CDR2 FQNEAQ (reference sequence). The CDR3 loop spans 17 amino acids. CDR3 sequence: CASSPNPGQGHLYEQYF. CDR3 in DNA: TGTGCCAGCAGTCCTAATCCGGGACAGGGACACCTCTACGAGCAGTACTTC.

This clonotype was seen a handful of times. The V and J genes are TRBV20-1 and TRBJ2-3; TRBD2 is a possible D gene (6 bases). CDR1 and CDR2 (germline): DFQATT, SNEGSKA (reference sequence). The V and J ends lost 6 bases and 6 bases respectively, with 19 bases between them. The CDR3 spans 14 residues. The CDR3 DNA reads TGCAGTGCCGGTGGGGGGAGGCTCTGGGATACGCAGTATTTT. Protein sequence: CSAGGGRLWDTQYF.

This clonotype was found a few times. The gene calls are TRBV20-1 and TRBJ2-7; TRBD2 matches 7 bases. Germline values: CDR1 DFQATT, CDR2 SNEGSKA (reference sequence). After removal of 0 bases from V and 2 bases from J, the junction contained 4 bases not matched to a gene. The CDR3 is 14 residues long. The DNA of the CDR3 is TGCAGTGCTAGAGATCAGGCGGGAGCCTACGAGCAGTACTTC. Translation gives CSARDQAGAYEQYF.

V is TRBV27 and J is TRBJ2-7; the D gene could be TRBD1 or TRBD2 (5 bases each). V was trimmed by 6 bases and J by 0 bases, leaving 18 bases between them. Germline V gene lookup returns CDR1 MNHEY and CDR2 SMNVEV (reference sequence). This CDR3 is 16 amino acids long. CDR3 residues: CASSSPRGAGSYEQYF. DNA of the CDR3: TGTGCCAGCAGCTCCCCTCGGGGCGCTGGCTCCTACGAGCAGTACTTC.

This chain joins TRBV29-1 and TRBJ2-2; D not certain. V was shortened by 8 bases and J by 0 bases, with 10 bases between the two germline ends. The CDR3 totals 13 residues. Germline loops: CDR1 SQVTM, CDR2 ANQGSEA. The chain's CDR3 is CSFRRTNTGELFF. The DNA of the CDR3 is TGCAGCTTCCGACGGACGAACACCGGGGAGCTGTTTTTT.

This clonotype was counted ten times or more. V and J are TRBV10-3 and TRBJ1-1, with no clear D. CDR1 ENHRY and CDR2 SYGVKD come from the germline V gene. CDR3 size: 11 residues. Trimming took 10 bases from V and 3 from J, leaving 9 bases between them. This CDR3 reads CATAADTEAFF. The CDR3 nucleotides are TGTGCCACCGCAGCGGACACTGAAGCTTTCTTT.

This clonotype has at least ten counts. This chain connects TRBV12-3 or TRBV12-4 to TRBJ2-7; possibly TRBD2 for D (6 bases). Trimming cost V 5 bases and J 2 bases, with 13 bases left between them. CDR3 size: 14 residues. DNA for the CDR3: TGTGCCAGCAGTCCCCAGGGAGGAGCCTACGAGCAGTACTTC. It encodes CASSPQGGAYEQYF.

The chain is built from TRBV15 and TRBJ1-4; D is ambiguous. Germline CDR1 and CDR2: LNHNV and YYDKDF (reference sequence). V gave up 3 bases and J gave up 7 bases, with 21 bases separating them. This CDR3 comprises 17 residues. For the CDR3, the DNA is TGTGCCACCAGCAGGGCCGGCCTCGGACGGCTTGCTGAAAAACTGTTTTTT. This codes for CATSRAGLGRLAEKLFF.

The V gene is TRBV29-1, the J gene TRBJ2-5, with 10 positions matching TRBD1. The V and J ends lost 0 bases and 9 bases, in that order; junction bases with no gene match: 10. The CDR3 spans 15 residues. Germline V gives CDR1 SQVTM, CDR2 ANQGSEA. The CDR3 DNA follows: TGCAGCGTTGAAGAGGGGAGACAGGGGGCCCCAGCCCAGTACTTC. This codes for CSVEEGRQGAPAQYF.

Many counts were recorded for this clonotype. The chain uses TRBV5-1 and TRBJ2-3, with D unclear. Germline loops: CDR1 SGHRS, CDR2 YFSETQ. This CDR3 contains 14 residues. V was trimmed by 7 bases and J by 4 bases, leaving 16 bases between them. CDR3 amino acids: CASATGRIADTQYF. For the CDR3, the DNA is TGCGCCAGCGCGACTGGGCGGATCGCAGATACGCAGTATTTT.

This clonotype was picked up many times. The CDR3 DNA reads TGCAGCGTTTGGGACAGGGTCGGCTATGGCTACACCTTC. It codes for CSVWDRVGYGYTF. The chain has TRBV29-1 and TRBJ1-2; 9 positions agree with TRBD1. Trimming at V came to 5 bases and at J to 4 bases, leaving 5 bases not matched to a gene. Germline V gives CDR1 SQVTM, CDR2 ANQGSEA. This CDR3 region has 13 residues.

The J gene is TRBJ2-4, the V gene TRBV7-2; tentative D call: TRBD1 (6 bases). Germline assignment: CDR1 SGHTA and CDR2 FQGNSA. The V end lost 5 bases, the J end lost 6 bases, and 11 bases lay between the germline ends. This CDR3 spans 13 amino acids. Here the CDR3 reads CASSIGTLNIQYF. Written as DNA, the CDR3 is TGTGCCAGCAGCATTGGGACACTAAACATTCAGTACTTC.

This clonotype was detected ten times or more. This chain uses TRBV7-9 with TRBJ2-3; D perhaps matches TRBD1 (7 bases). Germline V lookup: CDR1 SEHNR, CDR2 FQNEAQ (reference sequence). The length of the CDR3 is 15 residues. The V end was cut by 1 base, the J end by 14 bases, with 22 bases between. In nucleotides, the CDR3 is TGTGCCAGCAGCTTAGAAAGTACTGGAGGGGGCCTGGGGTATTTT. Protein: CASSLESTGGGLGYF.

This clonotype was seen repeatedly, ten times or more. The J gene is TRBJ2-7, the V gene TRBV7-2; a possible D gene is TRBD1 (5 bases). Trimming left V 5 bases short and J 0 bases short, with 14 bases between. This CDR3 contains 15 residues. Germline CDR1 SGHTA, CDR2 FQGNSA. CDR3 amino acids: CASSQDRAHSYEQYF. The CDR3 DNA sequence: TGTGCCAGCAGCCAAGACAGAGCACACTCCTACGAGCAGTACTTC.

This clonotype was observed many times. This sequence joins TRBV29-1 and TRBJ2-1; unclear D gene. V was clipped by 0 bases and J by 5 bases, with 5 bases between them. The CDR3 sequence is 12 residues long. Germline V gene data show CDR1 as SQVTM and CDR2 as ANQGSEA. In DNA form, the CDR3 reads TGCAGCGTTGAAGAGCCCCACAATGAGCAGTTCTTC. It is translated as CSVEEPHNEQFF.

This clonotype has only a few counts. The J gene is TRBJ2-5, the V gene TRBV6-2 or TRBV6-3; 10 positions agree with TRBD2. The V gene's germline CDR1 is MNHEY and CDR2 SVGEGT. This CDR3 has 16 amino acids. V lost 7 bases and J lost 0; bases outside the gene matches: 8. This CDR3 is CASKGQGLANQETQYF. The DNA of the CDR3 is TGTGCCAGCAAGGGGCAGGGACTAGCGAACCAAGAGACCCAGTACTTC.

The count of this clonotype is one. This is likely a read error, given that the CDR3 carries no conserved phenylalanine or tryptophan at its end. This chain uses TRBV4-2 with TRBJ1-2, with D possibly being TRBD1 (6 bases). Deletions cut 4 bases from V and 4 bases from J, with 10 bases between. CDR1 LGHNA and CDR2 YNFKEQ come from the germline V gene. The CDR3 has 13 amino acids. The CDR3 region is CASSPGGGYGYTV. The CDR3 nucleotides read TGTGCCAGCAGCCCGGGAGGGGGCTATGGCTACACCGTC.

Written as DNA, the CDR3 is TGTGCCAGCTCACCAGTACCGTCTTACGAGCAGTACTTC. Protein: CASSPVPSYEQYF. The V and J genes are TRBV18 and TRBJ2-7, with D unresolved. Germline CDR1 KGHSH, CDR2 LQKENI. Trimming took 2 bases from V and 4 from J, leaving 9 bases between them. The CDR3 runs 13 residues.

The CDR3 DNA reads as TGTGCCAGCAGCACCCAAGGATCAGCGACCCAGTACTTC. Protein: CASSTQGSATQYF. The J gene is TRBJ2-5, the V gene TRBV3-1; D unresolved. The CDR3 contains 13 residues. Germline V gene sequence: CDR1 LGHDT, CDR2 YNNKEL (reference sequence). V was clipped by 5 bases and J by 7 bases, with 14 bases between them.

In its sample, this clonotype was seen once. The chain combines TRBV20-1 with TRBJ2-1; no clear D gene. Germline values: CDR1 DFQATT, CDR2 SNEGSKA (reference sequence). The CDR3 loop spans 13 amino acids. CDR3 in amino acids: CCAREQAYNEQFF. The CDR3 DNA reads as TGCTGCGCTAGAGAACAAGCCTACAATGAGCAGTTCTTC.

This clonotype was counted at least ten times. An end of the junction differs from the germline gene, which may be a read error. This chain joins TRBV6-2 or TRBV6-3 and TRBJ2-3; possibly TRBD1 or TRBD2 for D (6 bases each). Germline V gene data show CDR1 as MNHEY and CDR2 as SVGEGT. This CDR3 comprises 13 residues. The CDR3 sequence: CASRLGGTDTQYF. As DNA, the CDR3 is TGTGCCAGCAGACTCGGGGGCACTGATACGCAGTATTTT.

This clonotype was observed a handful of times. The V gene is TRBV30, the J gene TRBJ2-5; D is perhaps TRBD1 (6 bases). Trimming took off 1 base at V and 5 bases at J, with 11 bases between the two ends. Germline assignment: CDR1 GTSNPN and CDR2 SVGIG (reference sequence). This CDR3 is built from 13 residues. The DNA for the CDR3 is TGTGCCTGGAGTGGTGGGGGCAGGGAGACCCAGTACTTC. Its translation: CAWSGGGRETQYF.

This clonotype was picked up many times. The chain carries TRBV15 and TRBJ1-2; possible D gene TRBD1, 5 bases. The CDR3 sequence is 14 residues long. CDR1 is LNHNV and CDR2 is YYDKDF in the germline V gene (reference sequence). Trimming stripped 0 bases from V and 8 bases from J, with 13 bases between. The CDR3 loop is CATSRDRQGIGYTF. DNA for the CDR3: TGTGCCACCAGCAGAGATCGGCAGGGAATAGGCTACACCTTC.

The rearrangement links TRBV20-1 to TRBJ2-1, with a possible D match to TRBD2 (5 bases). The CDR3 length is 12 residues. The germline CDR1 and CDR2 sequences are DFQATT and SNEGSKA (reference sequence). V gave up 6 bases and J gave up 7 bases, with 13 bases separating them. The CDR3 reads CSARTGPNEQFF. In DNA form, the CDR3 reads TGCAGTGCCCGGACTGGACCTAATGAGCAGTTCTTC.

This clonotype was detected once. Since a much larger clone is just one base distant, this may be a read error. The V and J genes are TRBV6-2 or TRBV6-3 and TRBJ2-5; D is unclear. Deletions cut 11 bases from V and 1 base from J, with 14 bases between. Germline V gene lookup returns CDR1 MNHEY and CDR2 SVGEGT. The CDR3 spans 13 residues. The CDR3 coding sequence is TGTGCCTGCCGCCCCCTTGGCCAAGAGACCCAGTACTTC. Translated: CACRPLGQETQYF.

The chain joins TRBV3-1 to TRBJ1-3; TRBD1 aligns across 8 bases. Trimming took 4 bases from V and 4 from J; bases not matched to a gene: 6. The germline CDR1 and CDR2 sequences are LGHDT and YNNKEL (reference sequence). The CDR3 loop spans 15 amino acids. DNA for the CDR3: TGTGCCAGCAGCCTCAGGACAGGGCCAGGAAACACCATATATTTT. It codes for CASSLRTGPGNTIYF.

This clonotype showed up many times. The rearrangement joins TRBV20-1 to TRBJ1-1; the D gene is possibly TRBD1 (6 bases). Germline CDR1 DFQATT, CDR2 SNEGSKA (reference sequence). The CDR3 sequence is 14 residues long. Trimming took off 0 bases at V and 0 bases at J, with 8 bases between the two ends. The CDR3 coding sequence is TGCAGTGCTAGAGAGTGGACAGTGAACACTGAAGCTTTCTTT. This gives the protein CSAREWTVNTEAFF.

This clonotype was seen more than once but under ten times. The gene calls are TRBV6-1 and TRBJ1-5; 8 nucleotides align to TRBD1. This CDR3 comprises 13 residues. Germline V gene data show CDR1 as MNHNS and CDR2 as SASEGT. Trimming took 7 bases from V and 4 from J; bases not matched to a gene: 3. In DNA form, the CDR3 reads TGTGCCAGCAAAGGGACAGGTAATCAGCCCCAGCATTTT. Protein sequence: CASKGTGNQPQHF.